A selection of T cell receptor beta chains follows, all from one sample in a study of regulatory T cells in long-lasting Graves disease. TCRdb passed the multiplex PCR reads through MiXCR, listing each CDR3 protein once. In the table there are around 400,000 distinct CDR3 sequences, less than 20% of which are singletons. Source: peripheral blood mononuclear cells (PBMCs), taken at new diagnosis, from a patient treated with antithyroid drugs. Source of these receptors: a female donor with Graves disease. Both conserved end residues are part of each CDR3. The order of the fields is CDR3 DNA, CDR3 protein, J gene, V gene, clone size, D gene. A D gene is named only where the DNA matches it firmly. The listing skips clone size in some rows; elsewhere it reads once, few, many or a size class.

cdr3_nt: TGCAGTGCTAGAGCGGGACTTACCGGGACTAGCGGCTCCTACGAGCAGTACTTC; cdr3_aa: CSARAGLTGTSGSYEQYF; j_call: TRBJ2-7; v_call: TRBV20-1; clone_size: many; d_call: TRBD2
cdr3_nt: TGTGCCAGTGGACTAGCGGGGAACGAGCAGTACTTC; cdr3_aa: CASGLAGNEQYF; j_call: TRBJ2-7; v_call: TRBV7-9; clone_size: few; d_call: TRBD2
cdr3_nt: TGTGCCAGCATCCCCAACCCGGGACCTAGCTCCTACAATGAGCAGTTCTTC; cdr3_aa: CASIPNPGPSSYNEQFF; j_call: TRBJ2-1; v_call: TRBV7-9; clone_size: .; d_call: .
cdr3_nt: TGTGCCAGTAGTATAAGAGCGGGAGAGGCCACAGATACGCAGTATTTT; cdr3_aa: CASSIRAGEATDTQYF; j_call: TRBJ2-3; v_call: TRBV19; clone_size: .; d_call: TRBD2
cdr3_nt: TGTGCCAGTAGTATAAATCGAGGACAGGGATATGAGCAGTTCTTC; cdr3_aa: CASSINRGQGYEQFF; j_call: TRBJ2-1; v_call: TRBV19; clone_size: many; d_call: TRBD1
cdr3_nt: TGCGCCAGCAGCTTGAATGGAGGGACATCCCTAACTGGAAACACCATATATTTT; cdr3_aa: CASSLNGGTSLTGNTIYF; j_call: TRBJ1-3; v_call: TRBV5-1; clone_size: many; d_call: .
cdr3_nt: TGCGCCAGCAGCCCGACAGGCCTTGGGGCCTACGAGCAGTACTTC; cdr3_aa: CASSPTGLGAYEQYF; j_call: TRBJ2-7; v_call: TRBV4-3; clone_size: .; d_call: .
cdr3_nt: TGTGCTAGTGGTTTGGTACACAGGTGGGGCGACAATGAGCAGTTCTTC; cdr3_aa: CASGLVHRWGDNEQFF; j_call: TRBJ2-1; v_call: TRBV12-5; clone_size: many; d_call: .
cdr3_nt: TGTGCCAGCAGTTTACGGGCGAGAAAGAGTACCGGGGAGCTGTTTTTT; cdr3_aa: CASSLRARKSTGELFF; j_call: TRBJ2-2; v_call: TRBV28; clone_size: many; d_call: .
cdr3_nt: TGTGCCAGCTCACCACCCGCGCGGGGGCAGGTGAATGAAAAACTGTTTTTT; cdr3_aa: CASSPPARGQVNEKLFF; j_call: TRBJ1-4; v_call: TRBV28; clone_size: .; d_call: .
cdr3_nt: TGTGCCAGCAAACAGGGGCGAGCGGAAACCAATGAGCAGTTCTTC; cdr3_aa: CASKQGRAETNEQFF; j_call: TRBJ2-1; v_call: TRBV2; clone_size: many; d_call: TRBD1
cdr3_nt: TGCGCCAGCAGACCAGGGGGGGTTAGCAATCAGCCCCAGCATTTT; cdr3_aa: CASRPGGVSNQPQHF; j_call: TRBJ1-5; v_call: TRBV5-1; clone_size: many; d_call: TRBD1
cdr3_nt: TGTGCCAGCAGCTTAGTCTTAGCGGGAGGGTGGGACACCGGGGAGCTGTTTTTT; cdr3_aa: CASSLVLAGGWDTGELFF; j_call: TRBJ2-2; v_call: TRBV7-2; clone_size: few; d_call: TRBD2
cdr3_nt: TGTGCCAGCAGCACCCATCGTCGGGGGCCGCAAGAGACCCAGTACTTC; cdr3_aa: CASSTHRRGPQETQYF; j_call: TRBJ2-5; v_call: TRBV6-1; clone_size: many; d_call: .
cdr3_nt: TGTGCCAGCAGCCAAGCGACTTTCTATGGCTACACCTTC; cdr3_aa: CASSQATFYGYTF; j_call: TRBJ1-2; v_call: TRBV3-1; clone_size: many; d_call: .
cdr3_nt: TGTGCCAGCAGTTACTCGGGCGGAGAGCTGAGCTCCTACGAGCAGTACTTC; cdr3_aa: CASSYSGGELSSYEQYF; j_call: TRBJ2-7; v_call: TRBV6-2/TRBV6-3; clone_size: .; d_call: .
cdr3_nt: TGTGCCGGCCTACAGGAGTTGAACACTGAAGCTTTCTTT; cdr3_aa: CAGLQELNTEAFF; j_call: TRBJ1-1; v_call: TRBV2; clone_size: few; d_call: .
cdr3_nt: TGCAGTGCTAGAAGCGGCGGATCCTGGGACTACAATGAGCAGTTCTTC; cdr3_aa: CSARSGGSWDYNEQFF; j_call: TRBJ2-1; v_call: TRBV20-1; clone_size: many; d_call: .
cdr3_nt: TGTGCCAGCAGTTACTCGGGGATTAGCGGGAATGAGCAGTTCTTC; cdr3_aa: CASSYSGISGNEQFF; j_call: TRBJ2-1; v_call: TRBV6-5; clone_size: .; d_call: TRBD2
cdr3_nt: TGCAGTGTCAGAGGGAGACAGGACCACAATGAGCAGTTCTTC; cdr3_aa: CSVRGRQDHNEQFF; j_call: TRBJ2-1; v_call: TRBV20-1; clone_size: few; d_call: .
cdr3_nt: TGTGCCAGCAGCTTAGGTCCAGGGTTCTACGAGCAGTACTTC; cdr3_aa: CASSLGPGFYEQYF; j_call: TRBJ2-7; v_call: TRBV11-2; clone_size: many; d_call: .
cdr3_nt: TGTGCCAGCAGCCGAACTAACAAGAACACTGAAGCTTTCTTT; cdr3_aa: CASSRTNKNTEAFF; j_call: TRBJ1-1; v_call: TRBV11-3; clone_size: few; d_call: .
cdr3_nt: TGTGCCAGCAGTGAAGTGGGGGGGGCAGGTGAGCAGTTCTTC; cdr3_aa: CASSEVGGAGEQFF; j_call: TRBJ2-1; v_call: TRBV6-1; clone_size: many; d_call: .
cdr3_nt: TGTGCCAGCAGCTTGACTAACTATGGCTACACCTTC; cdr3_aa: CASSLTNYGYTF; j_call: TRBJ1-2; v_call: TRBV7-2; clone_size: few; d_call: .
cdr3_nt: TGTGCCAGCAGACGGGACGCGAGGGCCAATCAGCCCCAGCATTTT; cdr3_aa: CASRRDARANQPQHF; j_call: TRBJ1-5; v_call: TRBV28; clone_size: many; d_call: .
cdr3_nt: TGTGCCAGTAGGAGACAGGGGGTTGAGCCCCAGCATTTT; cdr3_aa: CASRRQGVEPQHF; j_call: TRBJ1-5; v_call: TRBV19; clone_size: .; d_call: TRBD1
cdr3_nt: TGTGCCAGCAGCTTGAAGGAGAGAGGCACTGAAGCTTTCTTT; cdr3_aa: CASSLKERGTEAFF; j_call: TRBJ1-1; v_call: TRBV5-5; clone_size: many; d_call: .
cdr3_nt: TGTGCCAACAGCTCCCCTCCGGGACTAGCTCCACCTTACGAGCAGTACTTC; cdr3_aa: CANSSPPGLAPPYEQYF; j_call: TRBJ2-7; v_call: TRBV7-9; clone_size: .; d_call: TRBD2
cdr3_nt: TGTGCCAGCAGCTTAGCGGGACTAGCGGCCCACACAGATACGCAGTATTTT; cdr3_aa: CASSLAGLAAHTDTQYF; j_call: TRBJ2-3; v_call: TRBV7-8; clone_size: many; d_call: TRBD2
cdr3_nt: TGTGCCAGCAGTTTGTCAGGGTGGAAGATCAATCAGCCCCAGCATTTT; cdr3_aa: CASSLSGWKINQPQHF; j_call: TRBJ1-5; v_call: TRBV27; clone_size: many; d_call: .
cdr3_nt: TGCAGTGCTCTTACCGGGACAGGGGGCTACGAGCAGTACTTC; cdr3_aa: CSALTGTGGYEQYF; j_call: TRBJ2-7; v_call: TRBV20-1; clone_size: few; d_call: TRBD1
cdr3_nt: TGTGCCAGCAGTGAAGTGAACAAGAGCTCCTATAATTCACCCCTCCACTTT; cdr3_aa: CASSEVNKSSYNSPLHF; j_call: TRBJ1-6; v_call: TRBV6-1; clone_size: many; d_call: .
cdr3_nt: TGTGCCAGCAGTGTAGCGGAATATCAGCCCCAGCATTTT; cdr3_aa: CASSVAEYQPQHF; j_call: TRBJ1-5; v_call: TRBV6-1; clone_size: .; d_call: .
cdr3_nt: TGCAGTGCTCCCGGGACTAGCGGTTACCAAGAGACCCAGTACTTC; cdr3_aa: CSAPGTSGYQETQYF; j_call: TRBJ2-5; v_call: TRBV20-1; clone_size: many; d_call: TRBD2
cdr3_nt: TGTGCCAGCTCAGGGGGGACACCAACGCAGTATTTT; cdr3_aa: CASSGGTPTQYF; j_call: TRBJ2-3; v_call: TRBV5-6; clone_size: few; d_call: .
cdr3_nt: TGTGCCAGCAGTGAGCTTAGCGGGGCCGCCAATGAGCAGTTCTTC; cdr3_aa: CASSELSGAANEQFF; j_call: TRBJ2-1; v_call: TRBV6-1; clone_size: .; d_call: TRBD2
cdr3_nt: TGCAGTGCTAGAGATCCGCAGGGGGCCGTAGATACGCAGTATTTT; cdr3_aa: CSARDPQGAVDTQYF; j_call: TRBJ2-3; v_call: TRBV20-1; clone_size: few; d_call: TRBD1
cdr3_nt: TGTGCCAGCAGTTACTCCTCGGGAGGGGACTCACCCCTCCACTTT; cdr3_aa: CASSYSSGGDSPLHF; j_call: TRBJ1-6; v_call: TRBV6-5; clone_size: many; d_call: .
cdr3_nt: TGCAGCGTTGTACTTAGCCCCCTAGAGACCCAGTACTTC; cdr3_aa: CSVVLSPLETQYF; j_call: TRBJ2-5; v_call: TRBV29-1; clone_size: few; d_call: .
cdr3_nt: TGTGCCTGGAGTGTATCAAGGCGCAATGAGCAGTTCTTC; cdr3_aa: CAWSVSRRNEQFF; j_call: TRBJ2-1; v_call: TRBV30; clone_size: many; d_call: .
cdr3_nt: TGTGCCAGCAGCTTCGGGTGGGGAGACGGAACCAAAAACATTCAGTACTTC; cdr3_aa: CASSFGWGDGTKNIQYF; j_call: TRBJ2-4; v_call: TRBV7-9; clone_size: few; d_call: .